The 20 T cell receptor beta chains below come from one sample, sequenced in a study of CD4+ T cells in melanoma. Clones were read by immunoSEQ multiplex PCR, and TCRdb kept only the in-frame ones, dropping some. Among roughly 110,000 clones listed, about 92% were seen once. Sample: peripheral blood. The receptors originated from a human donor with melanoma.

In its sample, this clone was seen once. The chain combines TRBV5-8 with TRBJ2-6; 9 bases map to TRBD1. The CDR3 covers 18 residues. Germline V gene lookup returns CDR1 SGHTS and CDR2 YDEGEE. V gave up 4 bases and J gave up 2 bases; unmatched junction bases: 10. The CDR3 DNA is TGTGCCAGCAGCAAAAGGACAGGGGAAAGAACTGGGGCCAACGTCCTGACTTTC. This translates into CASSKRTGERTGANVLTF.

J is TRBJ1-2 and V is TRBV4-3; D uncertain. The V and J ends lost 0 bases and 6 bases respectively, with 14 bases between them. Per germline, CDR1 LGHNA and CDR2 YSLEER. The CDR3 runs to 15 residues. CDR3 sequence reads: CASSQDHGGWDGYTF. CDR3 sequence (DNA): TGCGCCAGCAGCCAAGATCATGGCGGTTGGGATGGCTACACCTTC.

The chain uses TRBV29-1 and TRBJ2-2, with a weak D call TRBD1 (5 bases). V dropped 0 bases and J dropped 7 bases, with 12 bases sitting between them. The V gene's germline CDR1 is SQVTM and CDR2 ANQGSEA. The CDR3 is made up of 14 amino acids. CDR3 DNA: TGCAGCGTTGAAGATCCCGCAGGGCGCGGGGAGCTGTTTTTT. Encoded protein: CSVEDPAGRGELFF.

V is TRBV27 and J is TRBJ1-6; D is possibly TRBD1 (5 bases). Germline V CDR1 and CDR2: MNHEY, SMNVEV (reference sequence). The CDR3 spans 13 residues. Trimming removed 4 bases at V and 7 bases at J, with 8 bases between. The CDR3 coding sequence is TGTGCCAGCAGTTGGGGCCCGAATTCACCCCTCCACTTT. It codes for CASSWGPNSPLHF.

The V gene is TRBV28, the J gene TRBJ1-6; D not certain. The V gene's germline CDR1 is MDHEN and CDR2 SYDVKM. The CDR3 has 14 amino acids. V was trimmed by 3 bases and J by 7 bases, leaving 10 bases between them. This CDR3 reads CASSFIWTNSPLHF. The CDR3 DNA follows: TGTGCCAGCAGTTTCATTTGGACCAATTCACCCCTCCACTTT.

This chain links TRBV28 with TRBJ2-3; the match to TRBD1 covers 7 bases. Germline loops: CDR1 MDHEN, CDR2 SYDVKM. J lost 5 bases, V lost 8 bases, and 10 bases had no gene match. There are 14 residues in the CDR3. The CDR3 DNA reads as TGTGCCAGCCGAGCCTACAGGGGCCTAGATACGCAGTATTTT. As protein: CASRAYRGLDTQYF.

This clone has only a few counts. The CDR3 DNA reads as TGTGCCAGCAGTTTAGTAACTAGCTCCTACGAGCAGTACTTC. As protein: CASSLVTSSYEQYF. The chain combines TRBV28 with TRBJ2-7; D possibly corresponds to TRBD2 (5 bases). The CDR3 has 14 residues. The V gene's germline CDR1 is MDHEN and CDR2 SYDVKM. Trimming shortened V by 2 bases and J by 0 bases, and 8 bases separated the two germline ends.

There are a few counts of this clone. The chain combines TRBV4-2 with TRBJ2-2, with D hard to call. The CDR3 covers 13 residues. The germline CDR1 and CDR2 sequences are LGHNA and YNFKEQ. With 1 base removed from V and 7 bases from J, the gap between germline ends came to 7 bases. CDR3 sequence reads: CASSQGSGGELFF. The CDR3 nucleotides are TGTGCCAGCAGCCAAGGGAGTGGCGGGGAGCTGTTTTTT.

The J gene is TRBJ1-5, the V gene TRBV7-6; maybe TRBD1 (6 bases). The CDR3 sequence is 14 residues long. CDR1 and CDR2 from the germline V gene are SGHVS and FNYEAQ. V was cut by 1 base and J by 7 bases, with 11 bases left in between. CDR3 sequence (DNA): TGTGCCAGCAGCTTAGGGAGGGGGGAGCAGCCCCAGCATTTT. Encoded protein: CASSLGRGEQPQHF.

The chain has TRBV14 and TRBJ2-5; D may be TRBD1 (5 bases). V lost 2 bases and J 5 bases, leaving 18 bases between the germline ends. The CDR3 consists of 16 residues. Germline values: CDR1 SGHDN, CDR2 FVKESK. DNA for the CDR3: TGTGCCAGCAGCCAATACTCGGCCAGGGTATGGGAGACCCAGTACTTC. The encoded protein is CASSQYSARVWETQYF.

V gene TRBV4-3 combines with J gene TRBJ2-3; D may correspond to TRBD1 or TRBD2 (5 bases each). CDR1 is LGHNA, CDR2 YSLEER, per germline. The CDR3 covers 16 residues. The germline V and J ends were trimmed by 1 base and 1 base, with 12 bases remaining between them. This CDR3 reads CASSQGLLGGTDTQYF. In nucleotides, the CDR3 is TGCGCCAGCAGCCAAGGCTTACTAGGGGGCACAGATACGCAGTATTTT.

This chain joins TRBV2 and TRBJ1-1; no firm D call. This CDR3 is 13 amino acids long. Germline assignment: CDR1 SNHLY and CDR2 FYNNEI. Trimming shortened V by 4 bases and J by 0 bases, and 6 bases separated the two germline ends. CDR3 in amino acids: CASSVGMNTEAFF. CDR3 in DNA: TGTGCCAGCAGTGTGGGCATGAACACTGAAGCTTTCTTT.

The rearrangement joins TRBV7-2 to TRBJ2-2; 8 bases map to TRBD1. The trim removed 6 bases at V and 1 base at J, leaving 4 bases unmatched. Germline lookup yields CDR1 SGHTA and CDR2 FQGNSA. This CDR3 has 15 residues. The CDR3, as DNA: TGTGCCAGCAGAGGAGGACAGGGGAACACCGGGGAGCTGTTTTTT. This codes for CASRGGQGNTGELFF. The full variable domain, its missing parts supplied by reference TRBV7-2 and TRBJ2-2, is GAGVSQSPSNKVTEKGKDVELRCDPISGHTALYWYRQSLGQGLEFLIYFQGNSAPDKSGLPSDRFSAERTGGSVSTLTIQRTQQEDSAVYLCASRGGQGNTGELFFGEGSRLTVL.

CDR3 in DNA: TGTGCCACCTCCACTGGGGCCAACGTCCTGACTTTC. The encoded protein is CATSTGANVLTF. V and J are TRBV7-6 and TRBJ2-6; D is unclear. V lost 10 bases and J 2 bases, leaving 6 bases between the germline ends. The germline CDR1 and CDR2 sequences are SGHVS and FNYEAQ. CDR3 length equals 12 residues.

The V gene is TRBV11-3, the J gene TRBJ1-1; D is possibly TRBD1 (5 bases). This CDR3 contains 14 residues. Trimming left V 2 bases short and J 6 bases short, with 13 bases between. Germline V gene data show CDR1 as SGHNT and CDR2 as YENEEA. For the CDR3, the DNA is TGTGCCAGCAGCTTAAGCGGTGCAGGGTCTGAAGCTTTCTTT. Translation: CASSLSGAGSEAFF.

This clone was observed once. The V and J genes are TRBV19 and TRBJ2-3; D call uncertain. Germline V gives CDR1 LNHDA, CDR2 SQIVND (reference sequence). V shed 7 bases and J shed 1 base, with 12 bases lying between them. This CDR3 has 14 residues. The chain's CDR3 is CASTLGLGTDTQYF. CDR3 nucleotide sequence: TGTGCCAGTACCTTGGGGTTGGGCACAGATACGCAGTATTTT.

This chain links TRBV5-4 with TRBJ1-1; D might be TRBD1 (5 bases). The ends were cut back, 4 bases at V and 1 base at J, with 11 bases in the middle. CDR3 length: 14 amino acids. The germline V gene encodes CDR1 SGHNT and CDR2 YYREEE (reference sequence). The DNA of the CDR3 is TGTGCCAGCAGCCAAGGGGAGCCGAACACTGAAGCTTTCTTT. Its translation is CASSQGEPNTEAFF. The full variable domain, in which reference TRBV5-4 and TRBJ1-1 provide the parts outside the CDR3, is ETGVTQSPTHLIKTRGQQVTLRCSSQSGHNTVSWYQQALGQGPQFIFQYYREEENGRGNFPPRFSGLQFPNYSSELNVNALELDDSALYLCASSQGEPNTEAFFGQGTRLTVV.

The gene calls are TRBV5-4 and TRBJ2-7; 7 bases line up with TRBD2. Germline V gives CDR1 SGHNT, CDR2 YYREEE (reference sequence). This CDR3 comprises 12 residues. Trimming removed 4 bases from V and 5 bases from J; junction bases left unmatched: 3. The CDR3 nucleotides are TGTGCCAGCAGCCCCCGGGGGGACGAGCAGTACTTC. Amino acids: CASSPRGDEQYF.

Only one count was recorded for this clone. CDR3 DNA sequence: TGTGCCAGCAGGGCCGGGAATGAAGCTTTCTTT. Its translation is CASRAGNEAFF. The gene calls are TRBV28 and TRBJ1-1, with D unclear. From germline, CDR1 is MDHEN and CDR2 SYDVKM. The V and J ends lost 6 bases and 7 bases respectively, with 9 bases between them. The CDR3 contains 11 residues.

The chain combines TRBV9 with TRBJ2-2, with 12 positions matching TRBD2. Germline values: CDR1 SGDLS, CDR2 YYNGEE. This CDR3 region has 15 residues. The V gene end was trimmed by 1 base and the J gene end by 7 bases; junction bases not matched to a gene: 2. CDR3 sequence (DNA): TGTGCCAGCAGCGTAAGACTAGCGGGGGTCGGGGAGCTGTTTTTT. Translation gives CASSVRLAGVGELFF.